This T cell receptor (beta chain) came from a study of regulatory T cells in long-lasting Graves disease. Investigators prepared the TCR beta libraries by applying iRepertoire HTBI primers and Arm-PCR of CDR3 regions. In the original analysis: Samples collectively showed some 65 TRBV and roughly 15 TRBJ segments. TCRdb processed the multiplex PCR reads anew with MiXCR; each CDR3 protein has one entry. The V and J calls and clone size come from TCRdb's table, not from the authors' own analysis. Here the sample spans approximately 400,000 distinct CDR3 sequences, less than 25% being singletons. Findings and caveats of the study: A greater number of public clonotypes (approximately 2,500) was shared by persistent patients than by new patients (approximately 1,000).

CDR3 length: 14 amino acids. Trimming shortened V by 0 bases and J by 3 bases, and 9 bases separated the two germline ends. Germline CDR1 is SGHKS and CDR2 is YYEKEE (reference sequence). This clonotype was counted ten times or more. Its cognate antigen is unknown. The time point is: persistent/refractory GD, antithyroid drugs over 5 years with positive TRAb. After RNA was extracted from PBMCs, the TCR library was made from it. The TCR sequence derives from a female donor with Graves disease. The V gene is TRBV5-5, the J gene TRBJ1-1, with D perhaps TRBD1 (5 bases). This material consisted of peripheral blood mononuclear cells (PBMCs), taken when the disease was refractory, from a patient treated with antithyroid drugs. CDR3 nucleotide sequence: TGTGCCAGCAGCTTGGGGGGGTATGACACTGAAGCTTTCTTT. This codes for CASSLGGYDTEAFF.